This T cell receptor beta chain stems from a study of OX40 agonist ivuxolimab in advanced cancers. Study-level background: Patient treatment consisted of intravenous ivuxolimab administration every 2 weeks at 0.01 to 10 mg/kg.

Trimming took 2 bases from V and 7 from J, leaving 26 bases between them. This CDR3 has 19 amino acids. Germline V CDR1 and CDR2: ENHRY, SYGVKD. Sequenced by immunoSEQ multiplex PCR; TCRdb stores in-frame clones only, minus some. The table has about 15,000 clones, 78% seen once; the top ten hold under 30%. On this clone itself: The antigen remains undetermined.

Notes on the study in general: In the 0.1 to 3.0 mg/kg range, CD4+ and CD8+ blood T cells had expanded clonally by week 6. Averaging showed that CD8+ T cells had more expanded clones than CD4+ did.

V and J are TRBV10-3 and TRBJ2-2; D remains unclear. The sample was CD4+ or CD8+ T cells sorted from blood, taken in a trial of the OX40 agonist ivuxolimab. The clonotype comes from an adult with an advanced solid tumor such as melanoma, head and neck, liver or kidney cancer. In nucleotides, the CDR3 is TGTGCCATCAGTGAGAGAGCAGCCTACGTGGGGTGGCTAGACGGGGAGCTGTTTTTT. The encoded protein is CAISERAAYVGWLDGELFF.